The clone carrying this T cell receptor (beta chain) has ten or more counts. The record originates from a study of blood T cell repertoires in COVID-19. Whole-study context: Specimens from acute and convalescent COVID-19 originated in the United States, Italy and Spain.

How the authors handled the data: Amplified reference gene primers provided the basis for estimating nucleated cell counts. Sequenced by immunoSEQ multiplex PCR; TCRdb stores in-frame clones only, minus some. For V, J and clone size, that table is used; D and trimming come from the DNA. The sample lists roughly 82,000 clones; around 80% were seen once. The CDR3 has 14 amino acids. Germline V gene lookup returns CDR1 SEHNR and CDR2 FQNEAQ (reference sequence). V was shortened by 8 bases and J by 1 base, with 15 bases between the two germline ends. The TCR sequence derives from an older woman with acute or convalescent COVID-19. This rearrangement joins TRBV7-9 to TRBJ2-7, with a tentative D call TRBD2 (7 bases). Sequenced: peripheral blood. The CDR3 bases are TGTGCCAGCGAAGGGGGGGCACGGTCCTACGAGCAGTACTTC. Translated, it gives CASEGGARSYEQYF.